This T cell receptor (beta chain) was sequenced in a study of identical twins. Concerning this clonotype: What it binds is unknown.

Notes on the study in general: For out-of-frame alpha sequences shared by twins, low generation probability was in excess.

This CDR3 contains 15 residues. Trimming took 6 bases from V and 3 from J, leaving 15 bases between them. Looked up from germline, CDR1 is MNHEY and CDR2 is SMNVEV (reference sequence). TCRdb processed the 5' RACE reads anew with MiXCR; each CDR3 protein has one entry. The sample contains 500,000 to 600,000 distinct CDR3 sequences, 22% of which appear only once. The data were also submitted as part of a second study, on T cells expressing NK-cell markers. That investigation notes: It was sorted CD3+CD56-NKG2C+, CD3+CD56+NKG2C- and CD3+CD56+NKG2C+ T cells that provided the TCR beta repertoires.

The origin of this receptor is a young woman in good health. The chain recombines TRBV27 with TRBJ2-4, with D perhaps matching TRBD2 (5 bases). Sequences were obtained from CD4+ T cells sorted from blood. The CDR3 DNA reads TGTGCCAGCAGCTCACTAGTCCTGGACAAAAACATTCAGTACTTC. The encoded protein is CASSSLVLDKNIQYF.